Below are 5 T cell receptor beta chains sequenced from a single sample in a study of tumor-infiltrating lymphocytes in localized non-small cell lung cancer. TCRdb's copy holds only in-frame clones and misses some; the assay was immunoSEQ multiplex PCR. Of about 13,000 clones listed, approximately 85% are singletons. The sequencing sample was made of lung tumor tissue. These receptors were collected from a human donor with non-small cell lung cancer.

The chain recombines TRBV7-9 with TRBJ1-4; D not certain. This CDR3 contains 13 residues. The germline gives CDR1 SEHNR, CDR2 FQNEAQ (reference sequence). V lost 4 bases to trimming and J lost 0 bases, with 3 bases between them. The CDR3 region is CASSSATNEKLFF. As DNA, the CDR3 is TGTGCCAGCAGCTCGGCAACTAATGAAAAACTGTTTTTT.

This chain links TRBV5-1 with TRBJ1-1; 9 positions match TRBD1. Looked up from germline, CDR1 is SGHRS and CDR2 is YFSETQ. The V and J ends lost 0 bases and 2 bases, in that order; junction bases with no gene match: 5. The CDR3 is 16 residues long. The CDR3 nucleotides read TGCGCCAGCAGCTTGGGACCGGACAGGGGCAACACTGAAGCTTTCTTT. Amino acid sequence: CASSLGPDRGNTEAFF.

The chain couples TRBV11-2 to TRBJ2-7; TRBD1 might be the D (6 bases). CDR3 size: 13 residues. The germline V and J ends were trimmed by 3 bases and 3 bases, with 9 bases remaining between them. CDR1 and CDR2 (germline): SGHAT, FQNNGV. CDR3 residues: CASSFRGGYEQYF. CDR3 nucleotides: TGTGCCAGCAGCTTCAGAGGGGGCTACGAGCAGTACTTC.

J is TRBJ2-3 and V is TRBV29-1; no clear D. CDR3 size: 11 residues. V dropped 6 bases and J dropped 0 bases, with 4 bases sitting between them. Germline V gene sequence: CDR1 SQVTM, CDR2 ANQGSEA. The CDR3 coding sequence is TGCAGCGTCTCTAGCACAGATACGCAGTATTTT. This gives the protein CSVSSTDTQYF.

This sequence joins TRBV5-1 and TRBJ2-2; 9 positions agree with TRBD1. The CDR3 is 15 residues long. CDR1 is SGHRS, CDR2 YFSETQ, per germline. The trim removed 3 bases at V and 4 bases at J, leaving 4 bases unmatched. The CDR3 DNA follows: TGCGCCAGCAGCTCTCGGACAGGGGCCACCGGGGAGCTGTTTTTT. Amino acid sequence: CASSSRTGATGELFF.